This entry lists 21 T cell receptor beta chains sequenced from one sample in a study of blood T cells in healthy people across ages. The use of a sample-barcoded 5' primer and a J-beta primer mix characterized a second PCR of roughly 7 to 12 cycles. TCRdb called the 5' RACE reads again in MiXCR, with one record for every CDR3 protein. The sample lists roughly 640,000 distinct CDR3 sequences, under 30% occurring once. Source material: blood. These receptors came from a woman of 80 years or more in good health.

This clonotype has ten or more counts. The V gene is TRBV6-5, the J gene TRBJ1-1, with D hard to call. CDR3 length: 10 amino acids. Germline loops: CDR1 MNHEY, CDR2 SVGAGI. The ends were cut back, 8 bases at V and 5 bases at J, with 6 bases in the middle. CDR3 nucleotide sequence: TGTGCCAGCGGTTCTACTGAAGCTTTCTTT. Translation gives CASGSTEAFF.

This chain uses TRBV7-9 with TRBJ1-2, with D possibly being TRBD1 (5 bases). V lost 5 bases and J 0 bases, leaving 10 bases between the germline ends. The CDR3 is 14 amino acids. CDR1 and CDR2 from the germline V gene are SEHNR and FQNEAQ (reference sequence). This CDR3 reads CASSRDSTNYGYTF. In DNA, the CDR3 is TGTGCCAGCAGCCGGGACTCTACTAACTATGGCTACACCTTC.

The V and J genes are TRBV21-1 and TRBJ2-3; the table's D call TRBD1 went unverified against the DNA. TRBV21-1 is tagged as a pseudogene. This CDR3 is 16 amino acids long. The CDR3 nucleotides read TGTGCCAGCAGCAAAGCCCTGGGACAGAGCACAGATACGCAGTATTTT. Its protein is CASSKALGQSTDTQYF.

This clonotype was observed a handful of times. The chain employs TRBV20-1 and TRBJ2-4; 7 nucleotides align to TRBD1. The DNA end favors TRBJ2-7, so the J call may be wrong. The CDR3 runs to 12 residues. Germline V CDR1 and CDR2: DFQATT, SNEGSKA (reference sequence). CDR3 nucleotides: TGCAGTGCTATCCGGGACAGCTACGAGCAGTACTTC. Translated: CSAIRDSYEQYF.

A few counts support this clonotype. The chain employs TRBV7-6 and TRBJ1-2; 8 bases are shared with TRBD1. The germline V gene encodes CDR1 SGHVS and CDR2 FNYEAQ. This CDR3 comprises 14 residues. The V segment lost 5 bases and the J segment 7 bases; nucleotides outside the gene matches: 9. The CDR3 is CASSPGQGEAGYTF. The CDR3 nucleotides read TGTGCCAGCAGCCCCGGACAGGGAGAAGCTGGCTACACCTTC.

With regard to this clonotype: The junction departs from the called germline gene at one end, perhaps through a read error. The chain is built from TRBV7-7 and TRBJ2-5, with 7 bases fitting TRBD2. The J call may be mistaken, given a closer DNA end match to TRBJ2-1. CDR1 is SSHAT, CDR2 FNYEAQ, per germline (reference sequence). The CDR3 is 18 amino acids. The DNA of the CDR3 is TGTGCTAGCAGCTCACGCCCTCCGGGGACTACCGTCCAAGAGACCCAGTTCTTC. Protein sequence: CASSSRPPGTTVQETQFF.

The chain has TRBV5-1 and TRBJ2-3, with TRBD2 identical over 9 bases. Germline V gene data show CDR1 as SGHRS and CDR2 as YFSETQ. V lost 3 bases to trimming and J lost 5 bases; unmatched junction nucleotides: 4. This CDR3 is built from 14 residues. Written as DNA, the CDR3 is TGCGCCAGCAGCTGGGCGGGGGGGAGAGATACGCAGTATTTT. It specifies CASSWAGGRDTQYF.

This clonotype was counted ten times or more. The V call is TRBV5-1, the J call TRBJ2-7, with 10 bases matching TRBD1. The germline V gene encodes CDR1 SGHRS and CDR2 YFSETQ. The CDR3 contains 14 residues. Trimming took 0 bases from V and 6 from J; bases not matched to a gene: 3. For the CDR3, the DNA is TGCGCCAGCAGCTTGGGACAGGGGGCGACCGAGCAGTACTTC. Protein product: CASSLGQGATEQYF.

The chain employs TRBV29-1 and TRBJ2-5; 11 nucleotides agree with TRBD2. Germline values: CDR1 SQVTM, CDR2 ANQGSEA. The CDR3 runs 13 residues. Unmatched junction bases numbered 2, after V lost 4 bases and J lost 4 bases. The CDR3 DNA reads as TGCAGCGTTGTTAGCGGGGGGGGAGAGACCCAGTACTTC. It specifies CSVVSGGGETQYF.

This rearrangement joins TRBV7-3 to TRBJ2-1, with 8 bases matching TRBD2. CDR1 is SGHTA and CDR2 is FQGTGA in the germline V gene. V shed 5 bases and J 8 bases; nucleotides not matched to a gene: 11. The CDR3 sequence is 15 residues long. CDR3 loop: CASSASVGGVDEQFF. Written as DNA, the CDR3 is TGTGCCAGCAGCGCCTCCGTCGGGGGGGTGGATGAGCAGTTCTTC.

This clonotype came up once. The rearrangement links TRBV30 to TRBJ1-2, with D uncertain. Trimming removed 2 bases at V and 0 bases at J, with 7 bases between. The CDR3 has 13 residues. Germline CDR1 is GTSNPN and CDR2 is SVGIG (reference sequence). For the CDR3, the DNA is TGTGCCTGGAGTTACTCAGCTAACTATGGCTACACCTTC. Translating gives CAWSYSANYGYTF.

The chain carries TRBV11-2 and TRBJ2-2; no definite D call. The V gene lost 1 base and the J gene lost 5 bases, with 11 bases spanning the gap. This CDR3 is built from 15 residues. CDR1 is SGHAT and CDR2 is FQNNGV in the germline V gene. CDR3 region: CASSLVVEMTGELFF. CDR3 nucleotide sequence: TGTGCCAGCAGCTTAGTTGTAGAGATGACCGGGGAGCTGTTTTTT.

The rearrangement links TRBV5-6 to TRBJ2-5, with D possibly being TRBD1 (5 bases). The DNA end lines up better with TRBJ2-7; the J call may be wrong. Per germline, CDR1 SGHDT and CDR2 YYEEEE. CDR3 size: 14 residues. CDR3 loop: CASSCAGLGCEQYF. As DNA, the CDR3 is TGTGCCAGCAGCTGTGCAGGGTTGGGCTGCGAGCAGTACTTC.

This clonotype was detected ten times or more. Given a much more abundant clone one base away, this may be a read error. The genes are TRBV7-2 and TRBJ2-7; D might be TRBD2 (5 bases). V lost 5 bases and J 9 bases, leaving 14 bases between the germline ends. CDR3 length: 12 residues. Looked up from germline, CDR1 is SGHTA and CDR2 is FQGNSA. CDR3 DNA sequence: TGTGCCAGCAGCGTGGGCTCAAGCGGGCAGTACTTC. It codes for CASSVGSSGQYF.

Turning to this clonotype: Possible read error: a much larger clone is one base away. The chain recombines TRBV5-4 with TRBJ2-5; no reliable D call. This CDR3 is built from 11 residues. V was trimmed by 5 bases and J by 11 bases, leaving 13 bases between them. CDR1 and CDR2 from the germline V gene are SGHNT and YYREEE (reference sequence). The CDR3 here is CASSSTDEQYF. The CDR3 DNA reads TGTGCCAGCAGTTCTACAGATGAGCAGTACTTC.

This clonotype was counted between two and nine times. The CDR3 DNA is TGTGCCAGCAGCCAAGATCCCGTGATCTACGAGCAGTACTTC. Its translation: CASSQDPVIYEQYF. The V call is TRBV14, the J call TRBJ2-7; D remains ambiguous. The CDR3 loop spans 14 amino acids. CDR1 is SGHDN, CDR2 FVKESK, per germline. V lost 0 bases and J 3 bases, leaving 9 bases between the germline ends.

The rearrangement joins TRBV18 to TRBJ2-1; D unresolved. Trimming removed 6 bases at V and 0 bases at J, with 15 bases between. In germline, CDR1 is KGHSH, CDR2 LQKENI. The CDR3 length is 16 residues. The CDR3 DNA reads TGTGCCAGCTCCCCGGGCGACGCTAGCTCCTACAATGAGCAGTTCTTC. It encodes CASSPGDASSYNEQFF.

This clonotype has at least ten counts. The chain recombines TRBV5-1 with TRBJ1-2; 8 nucleotides align to TRBD1. Germline V lookup: CDR1 SGHRS, CDR2 YFSETQ. J gave up 7 bases and V 0 bases, and 14 bases lay outside the gene matches. The CDR3 sequence is 17 residues long. Here the CDR3 DNA reads TGCGCCAGCAGCTTGGACGGCAGGGGGCAATCTAGGCGTGGCTACACCTTC. Translation gives CASSLDGRGQSRRGYTF.

This clonotype showed up many times. The rearrangement uses TRBV7-9 and TRBJ2-1; 14 bases line up with TRBD2. The CDR3 has 16 residues. Germline V lookup: CDR1 SEHNR, CDR2 FQNEAQ (reference sequence). V trimming: 5 bases; J trimming: 6 bases; junction bases outside the gene matches: 6. The CDR3, as DNA: TGTGCCAGCAGCCGGACTAGCGGGGGGTCCCCCAATGAGCAGTTCTTC. It is translated as CASSRTSGGSPNEQFF. The variable domain in full, with the rest retrieved from reference TRBV7-9 and TRBJ2-1, is DTGVSQNPRHKITKRGQNVTFRCDPISEHNRLYWYRQTLGQGPEFLTYFQNEAQLEKSRLLSDRFSAERPKGSFSTLEIQRTEQGDSAMYLCASSRTSGGSPNEQFFGPGTRLTVL.

The V call is TRBV7-2, the J call TRBJ2-7; D is unclear. The end of the DNA aligns better with TRBJ2-5, so the J call may be wrong. CDR3 length: 15 residues. Per the germline V gene, CDR1 is SGHTA and CDR2 is FQGNSA. The CDR3 sequence: CASSLVRFPGETQYF. The CDR3 DNA follows: TGTGCCAGCAGCTTAGTTCGTTTTCCTGGGGAGACCCAGTACTTC.

A few counts support this clonotype. The chain is built from TRBV2 and TRBJ1-1; TRBD1 is a possible D gene (5 bases). V lost 7 bases to trimming and J lost 5 bases, with 14 bases between them. The CDR3 contains 13 residues. Looked up from germline, CDR1 is SNHLY and CDR2 is FYNNEI. CDR3 nucleotide sequence: TGTGCCAGCAACCTGGGGGGGGTTACTGAAGCTTTCTTT. Translated, it gives CASNLGGVTEAFF.